Below are 12 T cell receptor beta chains sequenced from a single sample in a study of blood T cell repertoires in COVID-19. The protocol was immunoSEQ multiplex PCR, while the TCRdb copy is restricted to in-frame clones and leaves out a portion. The sample carries about 300,000 clones, around 88% recorded once. What was sequenced was peripheral blood. The receptors were gathered from a woman aged 25 to 45 with COVID-19, enrolled during active disease.

The chain employs TRBV4-1 and TRBJ1-2; perhaps TRBD1 as D (5 bases). CDR1 is MGHRA and CDR2 is YSYEKL in the germline V gene. V lost 0 bases to trimming and J lost 6 bases, with 11 bases between them. This CDR3 has 14 residues. Here the CDR3 DNA reads TGCGCCAGCAGCCAAGACGGGGGGTCCAATGGCTACACCTTC. Protein: CASSQDGGSNGYTF.

The chain employs TRBV9 and TRBJ2-2, with D perhaps TRBD2 (6 bases). CDR3 length: 15 amino acids. V dropped 7 bases and J dropped 6 bases, with 19 bases sitting between them. Germline V gene lookup returns CDR1 SGDLS and CDR2 YYNGEE. CDR3 sequence (DNA): TGTGCCAGCGGGATGGGGAGGCTCGGGGCCGGGGAGCTGTTTTTT. This encodes CASGMGRLGAGELFF.

CDR3 sequence (DNA): TGCGCCAGCAGCCCAAGAGGTAGCGGGGGGAACAATGAGCAGTTCTTC. The encoded protein is CASSPRGSGGNNEQFF. V gene TRBV5-1 combines with J gene TRBJ2-1; 10 bases are a match to TRBD2. CDR1 is SGHRS and CDR2 is YFSETQ in the germline V gene. V dropped 4 bases and J dropped 5; count of bases not matched to a gene: 9. There are 16 residues in the CDR3.

J is TRBJ1-6 and V is TRBV19; TRBD1 agrees at 7 bases. Trimming at V came to 6 bases and at J to 9 bases, leaving 8 bases not matched to a gene. Per germline, CDR1 LNHDA and CDR2 SQIVND (reference sequence). The CDR3 length is 14 residues. The CDR3 spells CASRLRDSFSPLHF. Written as DNA, the CDR3 is TGTGCCAGTAGGCTCCGGGACAGCTTTTCACCCCTCCACTTT.

The chain is built from TRBV9 and TRBJ1-1, with D perhaps TRBD1 (6 bases). Looked up from germline, CDR1 is SGDLS and CDR2 is YYNGEE. With 1 base removed from V and 2 bases from J, the gap between germline ends came to 12 bases. This CDR3 has 15 residues. Here the CDR3 reads CASSVSTGRNTEAFF. For the CDR3, the DNA is TGTGCCAGCAGCGTATCCACAGGGCGCAACACTGAAGCTTTCTTT. Combining the CDR3 with reference TRBV9 and TRBJ1-1 gives the whole variable domain DSGVTQTPKHLITATGQRVTLRCSPRSGDLSVYWYQQSLDQGLQFLIQYYNGEERAKGNILERFSAQQFPDLHSELNLSSLELGDSALYFCASSVSTGRNTEAFFGQGTRLTVV.

The chain is built from TRBV6-5 and TRBJ1-3, with a weak D call TRBD1 (6 bases). Trimming stripped 5 bases from V and 9 bases from J, with 14 bases between. The V gene's germline CDR1 is MNHEY and CDR2 SVGAGI. The CDR3 consists of 13 residues. The CDR3, as DNA: TGTGCCAGCAGTCGCGGACAGTTGGGCACCATATATTTT. Amino acid sequence: CASSRGQLGTIYF.

The CDR3 sequence: CASSLRQGGQPQHF. The DNA of the CDR3 is TGTGCCAGCAGCTTGAGACAGGGCGGGCAGCCCCAGCATTTT. The chain recombines TRBV5-5 with TRBJ1-5, with 7 bases identical to TRBD1. Germline V gene data show CDR1 as SGHKS and CDR2 as YYEKEE (reference sequence). With V trimmed by 1 base and J by 7 bases, 5 bases remained unmatched. CDR3 length: 14 amino acids.

This clone was counted between two and nine times. The chain combines TRBV19 with TRBJ2-2; unclear D gene. There are 11 residues in the CDR3. Trimming left V 8 bases short and J 6 bases short, with 7 bases between. The germline V gene encodes CDR1 LNHDA and CDR2 SQIVND (reference sequence). The CDR3 DNA reads TGTGCCAGTCTCGGGTCCGGGGAGCTGTTTTTT. Translation gives CASLGSGELFF.

The chain combines TRBV3-1 (or the pseudogene TRBV3-2) with TRBJ2-5; D is perhaps TRBD2 (6 bases). The CDR3 spans 15 residues. V lost 2 bases to trimming and J lost 5 bases, with 15 bases between them. The V gene's germline CDR1 is LGHDT and CDR2 YNNKEL (reference sequence). CDR3 DNA: TGTGCCAGCAGCCAAAGGGGTCTAGCGCTGGAGACCCAGTACTTC. Translated, it gives CASSQRGLALETQYF.

The chain recombines TRBV2 with TRBJ1-1; no firm D call. Germline assignment: CDR1 SNHLY and CDR2 FYNNEI. The CDR3 spans 12 residues. V dropped 3 bases and J dropped 11 bases, with 13 bases sitting between them. CDR3 nucleotides: TGTGCCAGCAGTGAGGAGGGTTATGACGCTTTCTTT. This codes for CASSEEGYDAFF.

The chain couples TRBV19 to TRBJ1-1, with 7 nucleotides matching TRBD1. Per germline, CDR1 LNHDA and CDR2 SQIVND (reference sequence). V dropped 2 bases and J dropped 8; count of bases not matched to a gene: 14. The CDR3 covers 16 residues. In nucleotides, the CDR3 is TGTGCCAGTAGTATAATCTTGGGACAGATCCGCGGAGAAGCTTTCTTT. This encodes CASSIILGQIRGEAFF.

This chain links TRBV11-2 with TRBJ2-4; D is unresolved. Trimming shortened V by 1 base and J by 1 base, and 11 bases separated the two germline ends. The CDR3 contains 16 residues. Germline V CDR1 and CDR2: SGHAT, FQNNGV. The CDR3 bases are TGTGCCAGCAGCTTAGGAGGTTTTGGGGCCAAAAACATTCAGTACTTC. Amino acids: CASSLGGFGAKNIQYF.